The clone carrying this TCR beta chain was observed a handful of times. This specimen belongs to a study of blood T cell repertoires in COVID-19. Generated by immunoSEQ multiplex PCR, the TCRdb table keeps only in-frame clones and is missing some. This sample yields more than 85,000 clones, of which 75% to 90% are seen a single time; around 1.2% belongs to the top ten. V lost 1 base, J lost 1 base, and 11 bases lay in between. The CDR3 totals 16 residues. Looked up from germline, CDR1 is SEHNR and CDR2 is FQNEAQ (reference sequence). This clonotype was obtained from a human donor in a cohort sampled during active COVID-19. Sequencing was performed on peripheral blood. V gene TRBV7-9 combines with J gene TRBJ2-1; a possible D gene is TRBD2 (5 bases). CDR3 bases: TGTGCCAGCAGCTTAGTAAGGAGCGGTTCCTACAATGAGCAGTTCTTC. Protein product: CASSLVRSGSYNEQFF.